Listed below are T cell receptor beta chains from one sample, sequenced in a study of blood T cell repertoires in COVID-19. Produced via immunoSEQ multiplex PCR; TCRdb's table is partial and in-frame only. Of 190,000 or so clones in the sample, about 87% are singletons; the top ten hold about 0.95%. The sequenced sample consisted of peripheral blood. The receptors stem from a woman between 18 and 29 years old who had recovered from COVID-19. Both conserved end residues are part of each CDR3. The D gene is left open where the match is weak. Clone size is stated in some rows and not others, as once, few, many or a class when expanded.

clone_size,d_call,j_call,v_call,cdr3_nt,cdr3_aa
-,-,TRBJ1-1,TRBV20-1,TGCAGTGCTAGTCCTCAGGGAATGAACACTGAAGCTTTCTTT,CSASPQGMNTEAFF
-,-,TRBJ1-5,TRBV27,TGTGCCAGCAGTTTAATTGCGGGGGAACGCCAGCATTTT,CASSLIAGERQHF
-,TRBD2,TRBJ2-5,TRBV6-2/TRBV6-3,TGTGCCAGCAGTTACCTAGCGGGGGGCGGGGAGACCCAGTACTTC,CASSYLAGGGETQYF
-,-,TRBJ2-2,TRBV25-1,TGTGCCAGCAGTGACGAGGGCGGCACCGGGGAGCTGTTTTTT,CASSDEGGTGELFF
-,TRBD1,TRBJ1-1,TRBV5-1,TGCGCCAGCCTGGGACAGCAGAACACTGAAGCTTTCTTT,CASLGQQNTEAFF
-,TRBD1,TRBJ2-2,TRBV18,TGTGCCAGCTCACCACCGGCAGGGGGAAGCGGGGAGCTGTTTTTT,CASSPPAGGSGELFF
once,-,TRBJ2-3,TRBV7-9,TGTGCCAGCAGCTGGACTCTCACAGATACGCAGTATTTT,CASSWTLTDTQYF
once,-,TRBJ1-1,TRBV19,TGTGCCAGTAGTATTAGGGGGAACACTGAAGCTTTCTTT,CASSIRGNTEAFF
-,-,TRBJ2-3,TRBV7-3,TGTGCCAGCAGCTTAGGACTCGCAACAGATACGCAGTATTTT,CASSLGLATDTQYF
few,-,TRBJ2-1,TRBV27,TGTGCCAGCAGCCTGGGACTGACTTCCTACAATGAGCAGTTCTTC,CASSLGLTSYNEQFF
-,-,TRBJ1-1,TRBV12-5,TGTGCTAGTGGTTTCAGTACGAACACTGAAGCTTTCTTT,CASGFSTNTEAFF
-,-,TRBJ2-6,TRBV24-1,TGTGCCACCAGTGATGTCCGGAGCTCTGGGGCCAACGTCCTGACTTTC,CATSDVRSSGANVLTF
-,TRBD1,TRBJ2-5,TRBV24-1,TGTGCCACCAGTGATCCGACAGGGCCGGGAGAGACCCAGTACTTC,CATSDPTGPGETQYF
-,-,TRBJ2-2,TRBV6-6,TGTGCCAGCAGTTACAGCCAGGGTGACACCGGGGAGCTGTTTTTT,CASSYSQGDTGELFF
-,TRBD1,TRBJ1-2,TRBV11-2,TGTGCCAGCAGCTTCTCGTCGGGACAGAACTATGGCTACACCTTC,CASSFSSGQNYGYTF
few,TRBD1,TRBJ1-4,TRBV6-5,TGTGCCAGTTCAAAGGGGGCAGAGGAAAAACTGTTTTTT,CASSKGAEEKLFF
-,TRBD1,TRBJ2-2,TRBV29-1,TGCAGCGTTGCAGGGACAGGGGGCCTCGGGGAGCTGTTTTTT,CSVAGTGGLGELFF
-,-,TRBJ2-2,TRBV5-1,TGCGCCAGCAGCTTGGCCACGGGAACCGGGGAGCTGTTTTTT,CASSLATGTGELFF
-,TRBD1,TRBJ1-1,TRBV6-5,TGTGCCAGCAGACCACCCGGAACAGGGGTCACTGAAGCTTTCTTT,CASRPPGTGVTEAFF
-,TRBD2,TRBJ2-2,TRBV7-2,TGTGCCAGCAGCTTAGAATGGCTAGCGGGAGGGGCCGGGGAGCTGTTTTTT,CASSLEWLAGGAGELFF
-,TRBD1,TRBJ1-1,TRBV5-8,TGTGCCAGCAGCAACAGACAGGGTGGAGAAGCTTTCTTT,CASSNRQGGEAFF
-,-,TRBJ1-1,TRBV4-3,TGCGCCAGCAGCCAAGACTTACAGCTCGAAGCTTTCTTT,CASSQDLQLEAFF
-,-,TRBJ1-2,TRBV10-1,TGCGCCAGCAGAGGGGGTACGGTCTATGGCTACACCTTC,CASRGGTVYGYTF
-,TRBD2,TRBJ2-1,TRBV24-1,TGTGCCACCAGTGAGCTGACTAGCGGGAGGGCGGAGGAGCAGTTCTTC,CATSELTSGRAEEQFF
-,TRBD1,TRBJ1-1,TRBV7-9,TGTGCCAGCAGCATATTGACAGGGAAAAACACTGAAGCTTTCTTT,CASSILTGKNTEAFF
-,TRBD1,TRBJ1-6,TRBV4-1,TGCGCCAGCAGCCAAGAGGGACAGGGTGATAATTCACCCCTCCACTTT,CASSQEGQGDNSPLHF
-,-,TRBJ1-4,TRBV6-6,TGTGCCAGCAATCCCTTCGGTGTTTCGGAAAAACTGTTTTTT,CASNPFGVSEKLFF
few,-,TRBJ1-1,TRBV20-1,TGCAGTGCGCCCCTCGTGCGAGCTTTCTTT,CSAPLVRAFF
-,-,TRBJ1-4,TRBV12-3/TRBV12-4,TGTGCCAGCAGTAAGGGGCCCGTGGTTAGACTGTTTTTT,CASSKGPVVRLFF
-,-,TRBJ2-1,TRBV7-2,TGTGCCAGCAGCGCCGGCAGGGGCAGGGGTAATGAGCAGTTCTTC,CASSAGRGRGNEQFF
-,-,TRBJ1-2,TRBV5-8,TGTGCCAGCAGCTTGCGGTTAGAATATGGCTACACCTTC,CASSLRLEYGYTF
-,-,TRBJ2-1,TRBV7-2,TGTGCCAGCAGCTTAGGGGGCAGGGGCAATGAGCAGTTCTTC,CASSLGGRGNEQFF
-,TRBD1,TRBJ1-3,TRBV7-3,TGTGCCAGCAGGCCGGGACAGGTTCCTTCTGGAAACACCATATATTTT,CASRPGQVPSGNTIYF
-,-,TRBJ1-2,TRBV24-1,TGTGCCACCAGTGATTTCAAGACAGACGGAAGCTATGGCTACACCTTC,CATSDFKTDGSYGYTF
once,TRBD2,TRBJ2-2,TRBV3-1/TRBV3-2,TGTGCCAGCAGCCAAGATTTAGCGGGAGGGCCGGAACACCGGGGAGCTGTTTTT,CASSQDLAGGPEHRGAVF
-,TRBD1,TRBJ2-5,TRBV6-8,TGTGCCAGCAGTAACCGACAGGGGCGGTACCAAGAGACCCAGTACTTC,CASSNRQGRYQETQYF
-,TRBD1,TRBJ1-2,TRBV5-1,TGCGCCAGCAGCTTAGGACAGGGACTACCTAACTATGGCTACACCTTC,CASSLGQGLPNYGYTF
-,-,TRBJ2-7,TRBV4-1,TGCGCCAGCAGCCAAGGGGCAAGCTACGAGCAGTACTTC,CASSQGASYEQYF
once,-,TRBJ1-2,TRBV6-2/TRBV6-3,TGTGCCAGCAGTTCCGGACACGGACGTCTGAATGGCTACACCTTC,CASSSGHGRLNGYTF
-,-,TRBJ1-6,TRBV6-2/TRBV6-3,TGTGCCAGCAGCACTGACAGAGACTGGTCACCCCTCCACTTT,CASSTDRDWSPLHF